The source of this T cell receptor beta chain is a study of human T cells and chemical hapten exposure. Study summary: In the roughly 24-week study, patients were dosed weekly with diphenylcyclopropenone on the scalp throughout. Small discrepancies in pooled library volume mainly accounted for the varying TCR yields per sample. Overall study results and limits: Versus controls, significantly more large CDR3 similarity clusters arose from expanded TCRs. DPC sensitization left the count of TCRs above 1 in 1000 unchanged.

Specified time point: patch test 1, 2 weeks after DPC sensitization. Specified treatment: therapeutic diphenylcyclopropenone sensitization with weekly scalp DPC. A single record per CDR3 protein comes from TCRdb applying MiXCR to the RACE reads. The sample includes 80,000 to 95,000 distinct CDR3 sequences, about 10% seen only once; the top ten take approximately 4%. CDR3 length: 17 residues. The ends were cut back, 1 base at V and 2 bases at J, with 16 bases in the middle. Germline assignment: CDR1 MNHNY and CDR2 SVGAGI (reference sequence). Concerning this clonotype itself: Its antigen is unidentified.

The receptor's source is a woman in her fifties or sixties with alopecia areata. Some clones in this sample may be carry-over from other donors' samples. The chain links TRBV6-6 to TRBJ2-3, with D perhaps matching TRBD1 (5 bases). The sample here was whole blood, taken in connection with sensitization to the hapten diphenylcyclopropenone (DPC). The CDR3 sequence: CASSYFMTAPITDTQYF. CDR3 coding DNA: TGTGCCAGCAGTTACTTTATGACAGCGCCGATCACAGATACGCAGTATTTT.